A single sample gave rise to the 29 T cell receptor beta chains below, sequenced in a study of control samples from healthy donors and cancer patients. Clones were read by immunoSEQ multiplex PCR, and TCRdb kept only the in-frame ones, dropping some. The repertoire holds tens of thousands of clones, 75% to 95% seen once, with around 0.91% in the top ten. The sequenced material came from PBMCs. The receptors derive from a young man with colorectal cancer.

The rearrangement uses TRBV6-5 and TRBJ2-4; 8 positions match TRBD1. V shed 6 bases and J 8 bases; nucleotides not matched to a gene: 6. Germline V gene sequence: CDR1 MNHEY, CDR2 SVGAGI. This CDR3 spans 13 amino acids. Here the CDR3 reads CASRAGGAYIQYF. In DNA form, the CDR3 reads TGTGCCAGCAGAGCAGGGGGCGCGTACATTCAGTACTTC.

This chain joins TRBV10-3 and TRBJ2-1; 10 bases map to TRBD1. The V gene's germline CDR1 is ENHRY and CDR2 SYGVKD. The CDR3 totals 17 residues. V shed 0 bases, J shed 8 bases, and the junction held 10 bases outside the gene matches. The CDR3 nucleotides read TGTGCCATCAGTGAGTCCGTAGGACAGGGGGGTACACATGAGCAGTTCTTC. Protein: CAISESVGQGGTHEQFF.

V usage is TRBV7-2 and J usage is TRBJ1-1; unclear D gene. Trimming took off 3 bases at V and 1 base at J, with 15 bases between the two ends. There are 16 residues in the CDR3. Germline CDR1 is SGHTA and CDR2 is FQGNSA. The DNA for the CDR3 is TGTGCCAGCAGCTTGGTGGGAGATAGGACGAACACTGAAGCTTTCTTT. Encoded protein: CASSLVGDRTNTEAFF.

The rearrangement links TRBV4-1 to TRBJ2-7; 7 bases are a match to TRBD1. The germline CDR1 and CDR2 sequences are MGHRA and YSYEKL. J lost 1 base, V lost 1 base, and 16 bases had no gene match. CDR3 size: 19 residues. The CDR3: CASSQGQEFVRDSSYEQYF. The CDR3 DNA is TGCGCCAGCAGCCAAGGACAGGAATTTGTCCGGGACAGTTCCTACGAGCAGTACTTC.

The chain uses TRBV29-1 and TRBJ1-2; TRBD1 matches 10 bases. The V segment lost 7 bases and the J segment 0 bases; nucleotides outside the gene matches: 8. Looked up from germline, CDR1 is SQVTM and CDR2 is ANQGSEA. This CDR3 has 15 residues. DNA of the CDR3: TGCAGCGGGGGGACAGGGGCCTCTTCTAACTATGGCTACACCTTC. Encoded protein: CSGGTGASSNYGYTF.

The gene calls are TRBV18 and TRBJ1-5, with TRBD1 identical over 10 bases. With V trimmed by 3 bases and J by 4 bases, 3 bases remained unmatched. The CDR3 sequence is 15 residues long. Germline CDR1 and CDR2: KGHSH and LQKENI. CDR3 protein: CASSPGQGSNQPQHF. The CDR3 coding sequence is TGTGCCAGCTCACCGGGACAGGGGAGTAATCAGCCCCAGCATTTT.

DNA of the CDR3: TGCGCCAGCAGCCAGTCGTTGGGGCCTACTTCTAATGAAAAACTGTTTTTT. This translates into CASSQSLGPTSNEKLFF. The gene calls are TRBV4-3 and TRBJ1-4, with D maybe TRBD1 (5 bases). Germline-derived CDR1 and CDR2 are LGHNA and YSLEER. The CDR3 spans 17 residues. V lost 3 bases and J 3 bases, leaving 17 bases between the germline ends.

The chain uses TRBV7-9 and TRBJ1-5; possible D gene TRBD1, 5 bases. The V gene's germline CDR1 is SEHNR and CDR2 FQNEAQ (reference sequence). The CDR3 has 14 residues. The V end lost 5 bases, the J end lost 5 bases, and 13 bases lay between the germline ends. DNA of the CDR3: TGTGCCAGCAGCCAGGGAAGTGGGGATCAGCCCCAGCATTTT. This gives the protein CASSQGSGDQPQHF.

This clone has a single count. V and J are TRBV4-1 and TRBJ1-1, with D perhaps matching TRBD1 (5 bases). CDR3 length: 15 residues. Germline CDR1 reads MGHRA; CDR2 reads YSYEKL. V was shortened by 0 bases and J by 1 base, with 9 bases between the two germline ends. This CDR3 is CASSQESGTNTEAFF. Here the CDR3 DNA reads TGCGCCAGCAGCCAAGAGTCAGGGACGAACACTGAAGCTTTCTTT.

V and J are TRBV5-4 and TRBJ1-4; 7 bases line up with TRBD1. This CDR3 has 14 residues. Germline CDR1 and CDR2: SGHNT and YYREEE (reference sequence). V shed 2 bases and J 6 bases; nucleotides not matched to a gene: 4. The CDR3 DNA reads as TGTGCCAGCAGCTTCGACAGGGCGGATGAAAAACTGTTTTTT. Protein: CASSFDRADEKLFF.

This sequence joins TRBV5-1 and TRBJ2-2; TRBD2 matches 9 bases. CDR1 and CDR2 from the germline V gene are SGHRS and YFSETQ. The CDR3 extends over 17 amino acids. The V and J ends lost 3 bases and 0 bases, in that order; junction bases with no gene match: 6. The CDR3 DNA reads as TGCGCCAGCAGCTCCCTGACTAGCGGCGCGAACACCGGGGAGCTGTTTTTT. This sequence encodes CASSSLTSGANTGELFF. The full variable domain, rest sourced from reference TRBV5-1 and TRBJ2-2, is KAGVTQTPRYLIKTRGQQVTLSCSPISGHRSVSWYQQTPGQGLQFLFEYFSETQRNKGNFPGRFSGRQFSNSRSEMNVSTLELGDSALYLCASSSLTSGANTGELFFGEGSRLTVL.

This sequence joins TRBV10-2 and TRBJ1-3, with a weak D call TRBD1 (6 bases). Germline CDR1 is WSHSY and CDR2 is SAAADI. This CDR3 is 15 amino acids long. Trimming removed 6 bases at V and 4 bases at J, with 16 bases between. CDR3: CASSHRQEGGNTIYF. CDR3 in DNA: TGCGCCAGCAGCCATCGACAGGAGGGGGGAAACACCATATATTTT.

J is TRBJ2-1 and V is TRBV7-2; 8 bases align to TRBD2. Germline CDR1 and CDR2: SGHTA and FQGNSA. With 2 bases clipped from V and 8 bases from J, the junction kept 14 bases outside the gene matches. CDR3 length: 17 amino acids. In nucleotides, the CDR3 is TGTGCCAGCAGCTTACGTTGGTCCGGGACTAGTCCCCATGAGCAGTTCTTC. Amino acid sequence: CASSLRWSGTSPHEQFF.

V gene TRBV5-1 combines with J gene TRBJ1-3; the D gene is possibly TRBD1 (5 bases). The CDR3 has 16 amino acids. Germline lookup yields CDR1 SGHRS and CDR2 YFSETQ. V was trimmed by 3 bases and J by 8 bases, leaving 21 bases between them. The CDR3 loop reads CASSSRPGPTEDTIYF. CDR3 DNA sequence: TGCGCCAGCAGCTCTCGCCCGGGACCTACGGAGGACACCATATATTTT. The whole variable domain, filled in from reference TRBV5-1 and TRBJ1-3, reads KAGVTQTPRYLIKTRGQQVTLSCSPISGHRSVSWYQQTPGQGLQFLFEYFSETQRNKGNFPGRFSGRQFSNSRSEMNVSTLELGDSALYLCASSSRPGPTEDTIYFGEGSWLTVV.

CDR3 coding DNA: TGTGCCAGCAGCTACGACAGGGATTCTGAAGCTTTCTTT. Translating it yields CASSYDRDSEAFF. The genes are TRBV5-6 and TRBJ1-1, with 7 bases matching TRBD1. The CDR3 length is 13 residues. The germline gives CDR1 SGHDT, CDR2 YYEEEE. After removal of 3 bases from V and 6 bases from J, the junction contained 5 bases not matched to a gene.

J is TRBJ2-7 and V is TRBV5-1; TRBD2 agrees at 13 bases. Germline-derived CDR1 and CDR2 are SGHRS and YFSETQ. The CDR3 has 15 amino acids. V shed 0 bases and J 9 bases; nucleotides not matched to a gene: 6. The CDR3 region has the DNA TGCGCCAGCAGCTTGGCCGGGACTAGCGGGGTGGGGCAGTACTTC. Translation gives CASSLAGTSGVGQYF.

The chain is built from TRBV4-3 and TRBJ1-1, with a tentative D call TRBD1 (5 bases). V was clipped by 3 bases and J by 3 bases, with 14 bases between them. The CDR3 is 15 residues long. The germline V gene has CDR1 LGHNA and CDR2 YSLEER. In DNA, the CDR3 is TGCGCCAGCAGCCACCGCGGAGGGGTGGACACTGAAGCTTTCTTT. It specifies CASSHRGGVDTEAFF.

The rearrangement uses TRBV5-5 and TRBJ2-3; TRBD2 aligns across 8 bases. Germline V gives CDR1 SGHKS, CDR2 YYEKEE (reference sequence). This CDR3 region has 12 residues. J lost 6 bases, V lost 9 bases, and 6 bases had no gene match. The CDR3 sequence is CATAGGGDTQYF. The CDR3 DNA reads as TGTGCCACCGCGGGGGGAGGTGATACGCAGTATTTT. Full variable domain (remainder filled in from reference TRBV5-5 and TRBJ2-3): DAGVTQSPTHLIKTRGQQVTLRCSPISGHKSVSWYQQVLGQGPQFIFQYYEKEERGRGNFPDRFSARQFPNYSSELNVNALLLGDSALYLCATAGGGDTQYFGPGTRLTVL.

This clone was recorded a few times. J is TRBJ1-5 and V is TRBV4-1; no firm D call. This CDR3 has 13 amino acids. Trimming stripped 3 bases from V and 3 bases from J, with 6 bases between. Germline CDR1 and CDR2: MGHRA and YSYEKL. The CDR3 DNA reads TGCGCCAGCAGCCAGCAGCTCAATCAGCCCCAGCATTTT. Translating gives CASSQQLNQPQHF.

V usage is TRBV5-1 and J usage is TRBJ2-5; tentatively, D is TRBD1 (6 bases). The CDR3 is 15 residues long. The germline V gene has CDR1 SGHRS and CDR2 YFSETQ. V lost 4 bases, J lost 1 base, and 14 bases lay in between. This CDR3 is CASSLTGTFQETQYF. The DNA for the CDR3 is TGCGCCAGCAGCCTGACCGGGACATTCCAAGAGACCCAGTACTTC.

The chain couples TRBV24-1 to TRBJ2-3, with a tentative D call TRBD2 (6 bases). The V end lost 6 bases, the J end lost 6 bases, and 18 bases lay between the germline ends. The CDR3 runs 15 residues. CDR1 and CDR2 from the germline V gene are KGHDR and SFDVKD. CDR3 sequence: CATSFGDAGMDTQYF. The CDR3 region has the DNA TGTGCCACCAGTTTCGGTGATGCGGGAATGGATACGCAGTATTTT.

The gene calls are TRBV6-5 and TRBJ1-1; D perhaps matches TRBD1 (6 bases). The germline V gene encodes CDR1 MNHEY and CDR2 SVGAGI. The CDR3 contains 14 residues. V lost 7 bases, J lost 0 bases, and 12 bases lay in between. The CDR3 nucleotides are TGTGCCAGCACCCGGACAGCTCTGAACACTGAAGCTTTCTTT. Protein product: CASTRTALNTEAFF.

This clone was found once. J is TRBJ1-4 and V is TRBV6-2 or TRBV6-3; D is ambiguous. Germline V lookup: CDR1 MNHEY, CDR2 SVGEGT. With 2 bases removed from V and 3 bases from J, the gap between germline ends came to 7 bases. This CDR3 has 14 residues. The DNA of the CDR3 is TGTGCCAGCAGTTACGGCCAGTCTAATGAAAAACTGTTTTTT. Its translation is CASSYGQSNEKLFF.

The V call is TRBV18, the J call TRBJ2-1; possibly TRBD2 for D (6 bases). CDR1 is KGHSH and CDR2 is LQKENI in the germline V gene. The V gene lost 2 bases and the J gene lost 8 bases, with 16 bases spanning the gap. This CDR3 has 15 residues. DNA of the CDR3: TGTGCCAGCTCACCAGTACGGGTTCGGGACTATGAGCAGTTCTTC. The encoded protein is CASSPVRVRDYEQFF.

This sequence joins TRBV12-3 or TRBV12-4 and TRBJ2-3, with unresolved D. The CDR3 has 13 amino acids. With 4 bases removed from V and 1 base from J, the gap between germline ends came to 6 bases. CDR3 residues: CASSYIRTDTQYF. In DNA form, the CDR3 reads TGTGCCAGCAGTTATATCCGCACAGATACGCAGTATTTT.

The chain recombines TRBV3-1 (or the pseudogene TRBV3-2) with TRBJ1-6, with 8 bases matching TRBD1. In germline, CDR1 is LGHDT, CDR2 YNNKEL (reference sequence). V gave up 4 bases and J gave up 0 bases; unmatched junction bases: 14. This CDR3 comprises 20 residues. CDR3 amino acids: CASSPGQVGGCSSYNSPLHF. The CDR3 nucleotides read TGTGCCAGCAGCCCGGGACAGGTAGGCGGGTGCAGCTCCTATAATTCACCCCTCCACTTT.

The chain couples TRBV5-4 to TRBJ2-7, with 7 bases matching TRBD1. V lost 7 bases and J lost 5; bases outside the gene matches: 15. This CDR3 is 15 amino acids long. CDR1 and CDR2 from the germline V gene are SGHNT and YYREEE (reference sequence). Written as DNA, the CDR3 is TGTGCCAGCGCTTCCGCGAGGGGGCTAACTAACGAGCAGTACTTC. This encodes CASASARGLTNEQYF.

The chain employs TRBV30 and TRBJ1-1; D unresolved. From germline, CDR1 is GTSNPN and CDR2 SVGIG (reference sequence). The CDR3 spans 13 residues. V was trimmed by 2 bases and J by 1 base, leaving 8 bases between them. Here the CDR3 DNA reads TGTGCCTGGAGTAGGACGGCGAACACTGAAGCTTTCTTT. It specifies CAWSRTANTEAFF.

The chain carries TRBV24-1 and TRBJ1-2; 9 nucleotides line up with TRBD1. The CDR3 loop spans 14 amino acids. Germline CDR1 reads KGHDR; CDR2 reads SFDVKD. V was clipped by 4 bases and J by 4 bases; unmatched bases: 3. The CDR3 loop is CATSDMDRGYGYTF. The CDR3 region has the DNA TGTGCCACCAGTGACATGGACAGGGGCTATGGCTACACCTTC.